Below, 6 T cell receptor beta chains from the same sample are listed, as sequenced in a study of blood T cell repertoires in COVID-19. Data came from immunoSEQ multiplex PCR; TCRdb stores just in-frame clones and leaves some out. The sample includes under 250,000 clones, approximately 91% of them seen just once. The sequencing sample was made of peripheral blood. The receptors derive from a man aged 55 to 70 who had recovered from COVID-19.

The chain has TRBV7-2 and TRBJ1-3, with 7 bases aligning to TRBD1. The CDR3 totals 14 residues. The junction had 7 bases not matched to a gene; V was cut back by 4 bases and J by 7 bases. Germline V gene lookup returns CDR1 SGHTA and CDR2 FQGNSA. CDR3 DNA sequence: TGTGCCAGCAGCTATGACAGGGAGACGAACACCATATATTTT. This translates into CASSYDRETNTIYF. The whole variable domain, filled in from reference TRBV7-2 and TRBJ1-3, reads GAGVSQSPSNKVTEKGKDVELRCDPISGHTALYWYRQSLGQGLEFLIYFQGNSAPDKSGLPSDRFSAERTGGSVSTLTIQRTQQEDSAVYLCASSYDRETNTIYFGEGSWLTVV.

This chain links TRBV5-1 with TRBJ2-5; a weak D match, TRBD1 (6 bases). The V gene's germline CDR1 is SGHRS and CDR2 YFSETQ. The CDR3 sequence is 13 residues long. V gave up 5 bases and J gave up 5 bases, with 13 bases separating them. The CDR3 bases are TGCGCCAGCAGTACACAGGGTTTGGAGACCCAGTACTTC. The encoded protein is CASSTQGLETQYF.

The CDR3 is CASSPGGSYNEQFF. CDR3 nucleotide sequence: TGTGCCAGCAGCCCGGGGGGCTCCTACAATGAGCAGTTCTTC. This chain links TRBV7-3 with TRBJ2-1; 7 nucleotides match TRBD2. V dropped 5 bases and J dropped 0; count of bases not matched to a gene: 1. The length of the CDR3 is 14 residues. Looked up from germline, CDR1 is SGHTA and CDR2 is FQGTGA.

In this sample, this clone turned up once. This chain connects TRBV7-2 to TRBJ1-2; 11 nucleotides agree with TRBD1. The J segment lost 5 bases and the V segment lost 6 bases, leaving 5 bases of the junction unmatched. CDR3 length: 14 residues. CDR1 is SGHTA, CDR2 FQGNSA, per germline. CDR3: CASRLDRGQYGYTF. The CDR3 nucleotides are TGTGCCAGCAGATTGGACAGGGGGCAATATGGCTACACCTTC.

The chain is built from TRBV28 and TRBJ2-5; the match to TRBD2 covers 9 bases. The CDR3 loop spans 15 amino acids. V was pared by 3 bases and J by 3 bases, with 5 bases of the junction left unmatched. CDR1 and CDR2 from the germline V gene are MDHEN and SYDVKM. CDR3 sequence: CASSFSSSGKETQYF. DNA for the CDR3: TGTGCCAGCAGTTTCAGTTCTAGCGGGAAAGAGACCCAGTACTTC.

CDR3 region: CATSVGTATTEETQYF. CDR3 nucleotides: TGTGCCACCAGTGTGGGGACAGCCACTACCGAAGAGACCCAGTACTTC. The rearrangement uses TRBV24-1 and TRBJ2-5, with 7 bases aligning to TRBD1. The CDR3 runs to 16 residues. With 5 bases clipped from V and 3 bases from J, the junction kept 11 bases outside the gene matches. Germline lookup yields CDR1 KGHDR and CDR2 SFDVKD.